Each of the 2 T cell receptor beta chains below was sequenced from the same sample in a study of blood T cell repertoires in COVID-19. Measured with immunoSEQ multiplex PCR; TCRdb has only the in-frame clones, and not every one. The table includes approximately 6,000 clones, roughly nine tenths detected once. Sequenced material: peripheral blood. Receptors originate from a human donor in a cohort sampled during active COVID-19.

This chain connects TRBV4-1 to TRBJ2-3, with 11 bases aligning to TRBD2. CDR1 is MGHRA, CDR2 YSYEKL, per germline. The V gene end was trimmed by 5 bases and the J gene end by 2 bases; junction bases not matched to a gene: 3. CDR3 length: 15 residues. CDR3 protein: CASSTTSGATDTQYF. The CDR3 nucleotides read TGCGCCAGCAGCACGACTAGCGGGGCCACAGATACGCAGTATTTT.

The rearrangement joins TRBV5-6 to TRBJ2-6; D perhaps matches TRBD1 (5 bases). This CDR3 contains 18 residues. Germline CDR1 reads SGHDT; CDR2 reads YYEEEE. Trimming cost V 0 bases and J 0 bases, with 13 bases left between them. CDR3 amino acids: CASSLDRKHPSGANVLTF. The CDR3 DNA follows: TGTGCCAGCAGCTTGGACAGGAAACATCCCTCTGGGGCCAACGTCCTGACTTTC.